The 24 T cell receptor beta chains listed next were all sequenced from one sample in a study of OX40 agonist ivuxolimab in advanced cancers. Library generation was performed with the immunoSEQ multiplex PCR assay. TCRdb re-hosts the immuneACCESS table, in-frame sequences only. Its copies lack some clones; in the studies checked, an unresolved V gene accounts for under half of them, and the cause for the rest is not known. Within this sample are around 62,000 clones, with about three quarters of them counted one time only. 1.5% to 2% of the sample is in the top ten clones. The starting material was CD4+ or CD8+ T cells sorted from blood, obtained in a trial of the OX40 agonist ivuxolimab. All receptors derive from an adult with an advanced solid tumor such as melanoma, head and neck, liver or kidney cancer.

The chain employs TRBV2 and TRBJ2-1; tentatively, D is TRBD2 (6 bases). Germline V lookup: CDR1 SNHLY, CDR2 FYNNEI. Trimming removed 0 bases from V and 3 bases from J, with 9 bases in between. This CDR3 comprises 15 residues. CDR3 nucleotides: TGTGCCAGCAGTGAAGCGTCGGGGGACTACAATGAGCAGTTCTTC. Its protein is CASSEASGDYNEQFF. The full variable domain, completed using reference TRBV2 and TRBJ2-1, is EPEVTQTPSHQVTQMGQEVILRCVPISNHLYFYWYRQILGQKVEFLVSFYNNEISEKSEIFDDQFSVERPDGSNFTLKIRSTKLEDSAMYFCASSEASGDYNEQFFGPGTRLTVL.

The V gene is TRBV19, the J gene TRBJ2-1, with D unresolved. CDR3 length equals 13 residues. V was pared by 1 base and J by 7 bases, with 8 bases between. Germline-derived CDR1 and CDR2 are LNHDA and SQIVND (reference sequence). In DNA form, the CDR3 reads TGTGCCAGTAGTATAGGGCAAGTAAATGAGCAGTTCTTC. This sequence encodes CASSIGQVNEQFF.

This chain links TRBV5-4 with TRBJ2-7; TRBD2 matches 12 bases. Germline CDR1 SGHNT, CDR2 YYREEE (reference sequence). This CDR3 comprises 15 residues. V trimming: 4 bases; J trimming: 3 bases; junction bases outside the gene matches: 5. For the CDR3, the DNA is TGTGCCAGCAGCGCCTGGACTAGCGGGAACTACGAGCAGTACTTC. Translating gives CASSAWTSGNYEQYF.

The chain combines TRBV5-5 with TRBJ1-1; D might be TRBD1 (5 bases). V gave up 5 bases and J gave up 3 bases, with 11 bases separating them. The germline V gene has CDR1 SGHKS and CDR2 YYEKEE (reference sequence). This CDR3 comprises 13 residues. CDR3 region: CASSPGGYTEAFF. CDR3 sequence (DNA): TGTGCCAGCAGTCCTGGGGGTTACACTGAAGCTTTCTTT.

The CDR3 reads CASSVGVLNSPLHF. The CDR3 DNA reads TGTGCCAGCAGCGTAGGGGTTCTTAATTCACCCCTCCACTTT. The chain links TRBV9 to TRBJ1-6; D gene uncertain. Germline assignment: CDR1 SGDLS and CDR2 YYNGEE. The V gene lost 0 bases and the J gene lost 6 bases, with 7 bases spanning the gap. The CDR3 contains 14 residues.

This clone was counted between two and nine times. The chain joins TRBV7-8 to TRBJ1-2; TRBD1 might be the D (5 bases). This CDR3 region has 14 residues. The germline V gene encodes CDR1 SGHVS and CDR2 FQNEAQ. Trimming removed 5 bases from V and 0 bases from J, with 10 bases in between. The CDR3 sequence is CASSQDSPNYGYTF. The CDR3 DNA reads as TGTGCCAGCAGCCAAGACAGTCCTAACTATGGCTACACCTTC.

V is TRBV5-1 and J is TRBJ2-1; 7 nucleotides line up with TRBD1. CDR1 SGHRS and CDR2 YFSETQ come from the germline V gene. After removal of 4 bases from V and 7 bases from J, the junction contained 11 bases not matched to a gene. This CDR3 is built from 15 residues. This CDR3 is CASSTQGSFYNEQFF. CDR3 coding DNA: TGCGCCAGCAGCACACAGGGGTCATTTTATAATGAGCAGTTCTTC.

This clone was recorded only once. The genes are TRBV11-3 and TRBJ1-1, with D possibly being TRBD1 (6 bases). V gave up 2 bases and J gave up 4 bases, with 11 bases separating them. This CDR3 comprises 14 residues. The V gene's germline CDR1 is SGHNT and CDR2 YENEEA. CDR3: CASSLQGQFTEAFF. The CDR3 bases are TGTGCCAGCAGCTTACAGGGACAATTCACTGAAGCTTTCTTT. Based on the CDR3 plus reference TRBV11-3 and TRBJ1-1, the full variable domain is EAGVVQSPRYKIIEKKQPVAFWCNPISGHNTLYWYLQNLGQGPELLIRYENEEAVDDSQLPKDRFSAERLKGVDSTLKIQPAELGDSAVYLCASSLQGQFTEAFFGQGTRLTVV.

This clone has only one observation. This CDR3 is CASSPTRGSIVATNEKLFF. The CDR3 bases are TGTGCCAGCTCACCCACTCGAGGGTCGATAGTTGCAACTAATGAAAAACTGTTTTTT. This chain connects TRBV18 to TRBJ1-4; D unclear. The germline gives CDR1 KGHSH, CDR2 LQKENI. Trimming left V 3 bases short and J 0 bases short, with 20 bases between. The CDR3 totals 19 residues.

The V and J genes are TRBV6-1 and TRBJ2-6; 11 bases are shared with TRBD1. The CDR3 runs 15 residues. Germline-derived CDR1 and CDR2 are MNHNS and SASEGT. Here the CDR3 reads CATGTGGSGANVLTF. The CDR3 coding sequence is TGTGCGACCGGGACAGGGGGCTCTGGGGCCAACGTCCTGACTTTC.

The chain has TRBV2 and TRBJ2-6; possibly TRBD1 or TRBD2 for D (5 bases each). The germline V gene encodes CDR1 SNHLY and CDR2 FYNNEI. Trimming stripped 5 bases from V and 1 base from J, with 15 bases between. The CDR3 has 17 amino acids. The CDR3 sequence: CASSLGVQISGANVLTF. The DNA of the CDR3 is TGTGCCAGCAGTTTGGGGGTTCAAATTTCTGGGGCCAACGTCCTGACTTTC.

The chain couples TRBV10-3 to TRBJ2-5, with 7 positions matching TRBD1. The V gene end was trimmed by 4 bases and the J gene end by 2 bases; junction bases not matched to a gene: 1. Germline-derived CDR1 and CDR2 are ENHRY and SYGVKD. This CDR3 is built from 13 residues. The CDR3 bases are TGTGCCATCAGTGGGGGACAGCAAGAGACCCAGTACTTC. It codes for CAISGGQQETQYF.

This clone occurred once. The chain couples TRBV5-1 to TRBJ2-7; TRBD1 aligns across 9 bases. V shed 3 bases, J shed 3 bases, and the junction held 4 bases outside the gene matches. Germline assignment: CDR1 SGHRS and CDR2 YFSETQ. The CDR3 length is 14 residues. The CDR3 loop reads CASSSRQGGYEQYF. The CDR3 DNA sequence: TGCGCCAGCAGCTCCCGACAGGGGGGCTACGAGCAGTACTTC.

Only a few counts were recorded for this clone. The V and J genes are TRBV25-1 and TRBJ2-7; no clear D gene. Germline V gene lookup returns CDR1 MGHDK and CDR2 SYGVNS. With 1 base removed from V and 7 bases from J, the gap between germline ends came to 14 bases. The CDR3 extends over 14 amino acids. CDR3 DNA sequence: TGTGCCAGCAGTGAATGGAACAGCGTTTGGGAGCAGTACTTC. Translation gives CASSEWNSVWEQYF.

The genes are TRBV6-1 and TRBJ1-1; D possibly corresponds to TRBD1 (6 bases). Per germline, CDR1 MNHNS and CDR2 SASEGT. V dropped 4 bases and J dropped 1 base, with 10 bases sitting between them. The CDR3 spans 14 residues. DNA of the CDR3: TGTGCCAGCAGTGTCGGGGGCGCGAACACTGAAGCTTTCTTT. It yields the protein CASSVGGANTEAFF.

J is TRBJ2-7 and V is TRBV2, with 8 bases that match TRBD1. V gave up 6 bases and J gave up 0 bases; unmatched junction bases: 7. The germline V gene has CDR1 SNHLY and CDR2 FYNNEI. The CDR3 has 15 residues. CDR3 nucleotide sequence: TGTGCCAGCAGCCTCGTCGGACAGGGCTCCTACGAGCAGTACTTC. This translates into CASSLVGQGSYEQYF.

This rearrangement joins TRBV28 to TRBJ2-5; tentatively, D is TRBD2 (7 bases). This CDR3 contains 14 residues. The V and J ends lost 2 bases and 4 bases respectively, with 11 bases between them. From germline, CDR1 is MDHEN and CDR2 SYDVKM. The CDR3 nucleotides read TGTGCCAGCAGTTTAAGGGGGGGCACAGAGACCCAGTACTTC. It yields the protein CASSLRGGTETQYF.

The chain uses TRBV18 and TRBJ2-1, with 8 bases fitting TRBD2. The CDR3 sequence is 14 residues long. J was trimmed by 5 bases and V by 4 bases; bases with no gene match: 4. CDR1 KGHSH and CDR2 LQKENI come from the germline V gene. The CDR3 nucleotides are TGTGCCAGCTCACGGGGTAGCGGGGACAATGAGCAGTTCTTC. This translates into CASSRGSGDNEQFF.

V and J are TRBV5-1 and TRBJ1-1; D might be TRBD1 (5 bases). Trimming took off 4 bases at V and 0 bases at J, with 10 bases between the two ends. Germline V gives CDR1 SGHRS, CDR2 YFSETQ. The CDR3 totals 14 residues. The CDR3: CASSLQDLNTEAFF. The CDR3 coding sequence is TGCGCCAGCAGCCTACAGGACTTGAACACTGAAGCTTTCTTT.

This clone came up a few times. The chain links TRBV12-5 to TRBJ2-1, with 8 nucleotides matching TRBD1. Trimming at V came to 3 bases and at J to 3 bases, leaving 4 bases not matched to a gene. The V gene's germline CDR1 is LGHNT and CDR2 FRNRAP. The CDR3 has 15 residues. The chain's CDR3 is CASGFRDRSYNEQFF. In DNA form, the CDR3 reads TGTGCTAGTGGTTTTAGGGACAGGAGCTACAATGAGCAGTTCTTC.

This clone appeared a single time. The chain couples TRBV28 to TRBJ2-7, with D hard to call. Trimming pared 7 bases from V and 2 bases from J, leaving 15 bases between. CDR3 length: 14 amino acids. Germline CDR1 MDHEN, CDR2 SYDVKM. The CDR3 nucleotides are TGTGCCAGCACCACCGCCGAGAACACCTACGAGCAGTACTTC. Protein: CASTTAENTYEQYF.

Only a few counts were recorded for this clone. The gene calls are TRBV11-2 and TRBJ1-2; D is uncertain. Trimming stripped 5 bases from V and 8 bases from J, with 21 bases between. CDR3 length: 15 residues. Looked up from germline, CDR1 is SGHAT and CDR2 is FQNNGV. In DNA form, the CDR3 reads TGTGCCAGCAGCCCCCACCGAGACATTGATTCAGGCTACACCTTC. It translates to CASSPHRDIDSGYTF.

This clone was seen once. The V call is TRBV11-2, the J call TRBJ2-6; D remains ambiguous. V was pared by 9 bases and J by 0 bases, with 12 bases between. The CDR3 sequence is 15 residues long. Germline-derived CDR1 and CDR2 are SGHAT and FQNNGV. This CDR3 is CASTSQYSGANVLTF. In DNA, the CDR3 is TGTGCCAGTACCAGCCAATACTCTGGGGCCAACGTCCTGACTTTC.

J is TRBJ1-2 and V is TRBV6-1; D uncertain. V lost 3 bases, J lost 3 bases, and 5 bases lay in between. The CDR3 runs 12 residues. From germline, CDR1 is MNHNS and CDR2 SASEGT. The CDR3 DNA reads TGTGCCAGCAGTGACCAGTACTATGGCTACACCTTC. Protein: CASSDQYYGYTF.